These 12 T cell receptor beta chains were sequenced from one sample in a study of CD8+CD57+ T cells in acquired aplastic anemia. All sequencing subjects had displayed CD8+CD57+ cell expansion on flow cytometry. Using genomic DNA as the template, TCR beta VDJ and CDR3 profiling was carried out. TCRdb processed the reads anew with MiXCR; each CDR3 protein has one entry. This sample has around 430,000 distinct CDR3 sequences, with roughly 34% found just once. Source material: sorted CD4+, CD8+, or CD8+CD57+ T cells (not recorded which) from PBMCs. The origin of the receptors is a human donor with aplastic anemia.

In this sample, this clonotype turned up many times. This chain uses TRBV15 with TRBJ2-1, with 8 nucleotides matching TRBD2. CDR1 LNHNV and CDR2 YYDKDF come from the germline V gene (reference sequence). The CDR3 is made up of 13 amino acids. V lost 5 bases to trimming and J lost 7 bases; unmatched junction nucleotides: 4. The CDR3 nucleotides are TGTGCCACCAGCCGGGGGGGGTTAAATGAGCAGTTCTTC. It translates to CATSRGGLNEQFF.

This clonotype was counted between two and nine times. The rearrangement links TRBV6-2 or TRBV6-3 to TRBJ2-7; no definite D call. The CDR3 consists of 18 residues. Per germline, CDR1 MNHEY and CDR2 SVGEGT. V lost 2 bases to trimming and J lost 1 base, with 21 bases between them. In nucleotides, the CDR3 is TGTGCCAGCAGTTACCCCTCCTTGAAGGGTAGCTCGTCCTACGAGCAGTACTTC. Its translation: CASSYPSLKGSSSYEQYF.

In this sample, this clonotype turned up a few times. V gene TRBV20-1 combines with J gene TRBJ2-1; 9 bases fit TRBD2. Germline CDR1 and CDR2: DFQATT and SNEGSKA (reference sequence). V shed 3 bases, J shed 6 bases, and the junction held 3 bases outside the gene matches. This CDR3 contains 13 residues. CDR3 DNA: TGCAGTGCTAGGGGGACTAGCACCAATGAGCAGTTCTTC. Translating it yields CSARGTSTNEQFF.

This sequence joins TRBV6-5 and TRBJ2-7, with unresolved D. CDR1 is MNHEY and CDR2 is SVGAGI in the germline V gene. This CDR3 region has 16 residues. The V and J ends lost 2 bases and 2 bases respectively, with 16 bases between them. The CDR3 sequence: CASSYPEAQSPYEQYF. The CDR3 coding sequence is TGTGCCAGCAGTTACCCCGAGGCACAGAGTCCCTACGAGCAGTACTTC.

The CDR3 DNA follows: TGCAGTGCTAGTCCGGGACAGGGGGCAGGGGATACGCAGTATTTT. This translates into CSASPGQGAGDTQYF. The V call is TRBV20-1, the J call TRBJ2-3; 12 bases line up with TRBD1. Per the germline V gene, CDR1 is DFQATT and CDR2 is SNEGSKA (reference sequence). The V gene end was trimmed by 3 bases and the J gene end by 6 bases; junction bases not matched to a gene: 7. This CDR3 comprises 15 residues.

This clonotype was counted ten times or more. This chain uses TRBV7-2 with TRBJ1-5, with D possibly being TRBD1 (6 bases). Trimming cost V 5 bases and J 6 bases, with 17 bases left between them. This CDR3 comprises 15 residues. Looked up from germline, CDR1 is SGHTA and CDR2 is FQGNSA. This CDR3 reads CASSKMSGGLQPQHF. CDR3 nucleotide sequence: TGTGCCAGCAGCAAAATGTCGGGGGGCCTTCAGCCCCAGCATTTT.

This clonotype occurred a few times. The chain links TRBV19 to TRBJ2-5; 10 nucleotides agree with TRBD1. Looked up from germline, CDR1 is LNHDA and CDR2 is SQIVND (reference sequence). With V trimmed by 5 bases and J by 5 bases, 8 bases remained unmatched. The CDR3 is 15 amino acids. The CDR3 region is CASSGATGGRETQYF. CDR3 bases: TGTGCCAGTAGTGGGGCGACAGGGGGCAGGGAGACCCAGTACTTC.

The chain links TRBV20-1 to TRBJ1-1; TRBD1 aligns across 7 bases. CDR1 and CDR2 from the germline V gene are DFQATT and SNEGSKA (reference sequence). With V trimmed by 6 bases and J by 8 bases, 15 bases remained unmatched. The CDR3 runs to 14 residues. The CDR3 loop reads CSAREGRQGPEAFF. The CDR3 bases are TGCAGTGCGCGGGAAGGGCGACAGGGACCCGAAGCTTTCTTT.

As for this clonotype: A read error may account for a junction end that differs from germline. The rearrangement joins TRBV10-3 to TRBJ2-3; D may correspond to TRBD1 or TRBD2 (5 bases each). The CDR3 spans 17 residues. The germline CDR1 and CDR2 sequences are ENHRY and SYGVKD. CDR3 amino acids: CAISDYTGTRGTDTQYF. Here the CDR3 DNA reads TGTGCCATCAGTGACTATACCGGGACGAGGGGCACCGATACGCAGTATTTT.

V and J are TRBV11-1 and TRBJ2-2, with D uncertain. The CDR3 is made up of 18 amino acids. CDR1 and CDR2 (germline): SGHAT, FQDESV (reference sequence). The V end lost 7 bases, the J end lost 3 bases, and 24 bases lay between the germline ends. The CDR3 nucleotides read TGTGCCAGCAACCCCCTCTTAGGTCCAGGCGGCTACACCGGGGAGCTGTTTTTT. Translation: CASNPLLGPGGYTGELFF.

This clonotype was recorded many times. The CDR3 sequence is CASSLDREDGYTF. The DNA of the CDR3 is TGTGCCAGCAGCTTAGACAGGGAAGATGGCTACACCTTC. V usage is TRBV7-2 and J usage is TRBJ1-2; D perhaps matches TRBD1 (6 bases). The CDR3 is made up of 13 amino acids. From germline, CDR1 is SGHTA and CDR2 FQGNSA. Trimming pared 1 base from V and 6 bases from J, leaving 9 bases between.

The chain uses TRBV19 and TRBJ2-2; 7 bases agree with TRBD2. The ends lost 9 bases at V and 7 bases at J; junction bases unmatched: 8. This CDR3 is 13 amino acids long. Germline V gives CDR1 LNHDA, CDR2 SQIVND (reference sequence). The CDR3 DNA reads as TGTGCCAGCAGGCTGCGGGGGATCGGGGAGCTGTTTTTT. Protein product: CASRLRGIGELFF.